One sample yielded the 8 T cell receptor beta chains listed below, sequenced in a study of T cells in women clearing cervical HPV infection. TCRdb keeps only in-frame clones here, not all; method: immunoSEQ multiplex PCR. The specimen's table records 25,000 to 35,000 clones. The sequenced material came from blood buffy coat. Every receptor here comes from a woman between 18 and 70 years old with a cervical HPV16 infection that either progressed to CIN3+ or cleared (not recorded which).

Points on this clone: The read halts 3 residues ahead of the CDR3 end, with the missing end drawn from the germline J gene. This sequence joins TRBV30 and TRBJ2-3; 8 bases are a match to TRBD1. The CDR3 runs 15 residues. CDR1 is GTSNPN and CDR2 is SVGIG in the germline V gene (reference sequence). Incomplete CDR3 DNA: TGTGCCTGGAGTGTAACAGGGGGGAATTATCAGCCG. This encodes CAWSVTGGNYQP. The whole CDR3 protein is CAWSVTGGNYQPQYF.

As regards this clone: The read falls 3 residues short of the CDR3 end, and the missing part is taken from the germline J gene. The V gene is TRBV19, the J gene TRBJ1-2, with D hard to call. CDR3 length equals 14 residues. Looked up from germline, CDR1 is LNHDA and CDR2 is SQIVND (reference sequence). CDR3 protein: CASSQSLQAGDYTF. CDR3 DNA (partial): TGTGCCAGTAGCCAGTCACTTCAGGCGGGCGAC.

About this clone itself: The read ends 3 residues shy of where the CDR3 ends; the end is completed using the germline J gene. The chain couples TRBV6-1 to TRBJ1-2; TRBD1 matches at 7 bases. The germline CDR1 and CDR2 sequences are MNHNS and SASEGT. CDR3 length: 14 residues. Trimming at V came to 1 base and at J to 3 bases, leaving 2 bases not matched to a gene. The chain's CDR3 is CASSEGQGDYGYTF. The CDR3 bases that were read are TGTGCCAGCAGTGAAGGGCAGGGGGACTATGGC.

Notes on this clone: Read coverage stops 3 residues before the CDR3 terminus; the germline J gene supplies the remainder. The chain is built from TRBV14 and TRBJ2-7; 12 bases align to TRBD2. V was clipped by 4 bases and J by 2 bases; unmatched bases: 6. Germline CDR1 and CDR2: SGHDN and FVKESK. This CDR3 has 16 residues. CDR3 DNA, as far as it was read: TGTGCCAGCAGCCCGCGTCTAGCGGGAGGGACCTACGAG. Translation: CASSPRLAGGTYE. The whole CDR3 protein is CASSPRLAGGTYEQYF.

Note on this clone: The read is 3 residues too short to cover the CDR3 end, so that end is filled in from the germline J gene. V usage is TRBV19 and J usage is TRBJ1-2; TRBD1 is a possible D gene (5 bases). The germline CDR1 and CDR2 sequences are LNHDA and SQIVND (reference sequence). The length of the CDR3 is 15 residues. The CDR3 DNA, read in part, is TGTGCCAGTAGTATAGGGAGGGACTACTCCTACGAC. Residues: CASSIGRDYSYD. The complete CDR3 reads CASSIGRDYSYDYTF.

As to this clone: The read ends 3 residues before the CDR3 terminus; that terminus is restored from the germline J gene. V gene TRBV20-1 combines with J gene TRBJ1-1; the D gene is possibly TRBD1 (5 bases). The V end was cut by 1 base, the J end by 5 bases, with 8 bases between. Germline CDR1 DFQATT, CDR2 SNEGSKA (reference sequence). CDR3 length equals 12 residues. The CDR3 is CSARVGGTEAFF. The CDR3 bases that were read are TGCAGTGCTAGAGTCGGGGGGACTGAA.

In regard to this clone: A junction boundary mismatches the germline segment, possibly from a read error. The read stops 3 residues short of the end of the CDR3; the missing end is completed from the germline J gene. The same CDR3 also results from other DNA sequences found in this sample. This rearrangement joins TRBV30 to TRBJ1-3; weak D call: TRBD1 (5 bases). The CDR3 sequence is 16 residues long. Germline V lookup: CDR1 GTSNPN, CDR2 SVGIG (reference sequence). CDR3 DNA, as far as it was read: TGTGCCTGGAGTGTAATAGCGGGACTCTCTGGAAACACT. This codes for CAWSVIAGLSGNT. The complete CDR3 protein is CAWSVIAGLSGNTIYF.

In the case of this clone: The missing CDR3 end, 3 residues past where the read stops, is filled in from the germline J gene. The genes are TRBV12-3 or TRBV12-4 and TRBJ2-3; 8 nucleotides line up with TRBD2. Germline trimming cut 3 bases from V and 5 bases from J; bases unmatched to any gene: 13. This CDR3 spans 17 amino acids. CDR3 bases read: TGTGCCAGCAGTTTGGGGGGAGGAAGCGGGGGAAGAGATACG. Translation: CASSLGGGSGGRDT. The full CDR3 protein reads CASSLGGGSGGRDTQYF.